This passage covers 8 T cell receptor beta chains from one sample sequenced in a study of blood T cell repertoires in COVID-19. TCRdb's table, derived via immunoSEQ multiplex PCR, lists solely in-frame clones and lacks some. Of around 230,000 clones detected, approximately 84% appear once; the ten largest clones hold 15%. Sequencing was carried out using PBMCs or T cells enriched from blood (not recorded which). These TCRs come from a man aged 35-49 years who had recovered from COVID-19.

The J gene is TRBJ1-3, the V gene TRBV7-7; weak D call: TRBD1 (6 bases). This CDR3 has 15 amino acids. CDR1 and CDR2 from the germline V gene are SSHAT and FNYEAQ (reference sequence). Trimming stripped 5 bases from V and 4 bases from J, with 15 bases between. CDR3 sequence (DNA): TGTGCCAGCAGCCCAGGGCGGGGGCTGGGAAACACCATATATTTT. It codes for CASSPGRGLGNTIYF.

V gene TRBV7-9 combines with J gene TRBJ2-7; D is possibly TRBD2 (5 bases). Germline lookup yields CDR1 SEHNR and CDR2 FQNEAQ (reference sequence). The CDR3 has 13 amino acids. V gave up 5 bases and J gave up 2 bases, with 10 bases separating them. The CDR3 DNA is TGTGCCAGCAGCCAAGCGGCTACCTACGAGCAGTACTTC. Translation: CASSQAATYEQYF.

V and J are TRBV28 and TRBJ1-1; perhaps TRBD1 as D (6 bases). V gave up 6 bases and J gave up 0 bases, with 14 bases separating them. Germline CDR1 is MDHEN and CDR2 is SYDVKM. The CDR3 is made up of 15 amino acids. CDR3 sequence: CASRLFRTVNTEAFF. The CDR3 DNA is TGTGCCAGCAGGCTCTTCCGGACAGTGAACACTGAAGCTTTCTTT.

V and J are TRBV11-2 and TRBJ2-2; D not resolved. Germline-derived CDR1 and CDR2 are SGHAT and FQNNGV. The CDR3 loop spans 15 amino acids. V shed 2 bases and J shed 2 bases, with 9 bases lying between them. CDR3 loop: CASSLIGLNTGELFF. The CDR3 nucleotides are TGTGCCAGCAGCTTAATTGGGCTAAACACCGGGGAGCTGTTTTTT.

The chain joins TRBV28 to TRBJ2-7, with D tentatively TRBD2 (6 bases). The germline CDR1 and CDR2 sequences are MDHEN and SYDVKM. Trimming removed 2 bases from V and 8 bases from J, with 13 bases in between. This CDR3 is built from 13 residues. DNA of the CDR3: TGTGCCAGCAGTTTAGCTCGGGGAGGAAAGCAGTACTTC. This encodes CASSLARGGKQYF.

The genes are TRBV28 and TRBJ2-1; TRBD1 aligns across 9 bases. The CDR3 contains 15 residues. The junction had 3 bases not matched to a gene; V was cut back by 4 bases and J by 2 bases. Germline lookup yields CDR1 MDHEN and CDR2 SYDVKM. The CDR3 protein is CASSSGTGPYNEQFF. In nucleotides, the CDR3 is TGTGCCAGCAGTTCCGGGACAGGGCCCTACAATGAGCAGTTCTTC.

This clone has just a few counts. This same CDR3 is encoded by further DNA sequences in the sample. This chain connects TRBV24-1 to TRBJ1-5; 10 bases fit TRBD1. CDR3 size: 15 residues. From germline, CDR1 is KGHDR and CDR2 SFDVKD. After removal of 3 bases from V and 4 bases from J, the junction contained 2 bases not matched to a gene. The CDR3 here is CATSDGDRGNQPQHF. The DNA of the CDR3 is TGTGCCACCAGTGATGGGGACAGGGGAAATCAGCCCCAGCATTTT.

V and J are TRBV18 and TRBJ1-2; 7 positions agree with TRBD1. This CDR3 region has 15 residues. The trim removed 5 bases at V and 4 bases at J, leaving 10 bases unmatched. Germline CDR1 KGHSH, CDR2 LQKENI. The CDR3 is CASSYFQGDLYGYTF. The CDR3 DNA follows: TGTGCCAGCTCATATTTTCAGGGGGACCTCTATGGCTACACCTTC.